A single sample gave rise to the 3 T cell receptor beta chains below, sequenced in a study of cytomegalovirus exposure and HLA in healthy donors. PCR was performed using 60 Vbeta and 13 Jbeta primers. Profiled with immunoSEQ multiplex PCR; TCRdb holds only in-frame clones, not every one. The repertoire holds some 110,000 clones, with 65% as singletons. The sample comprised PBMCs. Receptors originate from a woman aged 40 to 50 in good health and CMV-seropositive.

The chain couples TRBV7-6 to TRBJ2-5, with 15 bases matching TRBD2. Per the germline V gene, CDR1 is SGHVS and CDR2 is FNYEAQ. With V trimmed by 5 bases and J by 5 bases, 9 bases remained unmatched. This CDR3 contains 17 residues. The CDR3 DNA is TGTGCCAGCAGCGGAGGGACTAGCGGGAGGTCAAGGGAGACCCAGTACTTC. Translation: CASSGGTSGRSRETQYF.

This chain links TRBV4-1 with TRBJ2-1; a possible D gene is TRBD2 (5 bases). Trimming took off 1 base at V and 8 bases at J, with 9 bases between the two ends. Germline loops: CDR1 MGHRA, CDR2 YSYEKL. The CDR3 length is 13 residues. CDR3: CASSQGVEDEQFF. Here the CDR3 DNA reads TGCGCCAGCAGCCAAGGGGTGGAGGATGAGCAGTTCTTC.

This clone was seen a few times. The CDR3 loop reads CASSPGREIAKNIQYF. CDR3 nucleotide sequence: TGTGCCAGCAGCCCCGGGAGGGAGATAGCCAAAAACATTCAGTACTTC. V is TRBV27 and J is TRBJ2-4, with 8 bases fitting TRBD2. The germline V gene encodes CDR1 MNHEY and CDR2 SMNVEV (reference sequence). The CDR3 totals 16 residues. The V segment lost 6 bases and the J segment 0 bases; nucleotides outside the gene matches: 7.